The text below deals with one T cell receptor (beta chain). How the authors handled the data: For nucleated cells, counts were estimated from reference gene primer amplification. Data came from immunoSEQ multiplex PCR; TCRdb stores just in-frame clones and leaves some out. That table furnishes V, J and clone size, whereas the DNA furnished D and trimming. The sample shows 140,000 or so clones, 84% of them seen only once. Enrolment of Seattle patients took place during active infection, and they were followed longitudinally. This CDR3 region has 11 residues. V gave up 3 bases and J gave up 4 bases, with 2 bases separating them. CDR1 and CDR2 from the germline V gene are MNHEY and SMNVEV (reference sequence). This entry comes from a study of blood T cell repertoires in COVID-19. Whole-study context: Collection of acute and convalescent COVID-19 samples took place in the United States, Italy and Spain.

The origin of this receptor is a young man with COVID-19, enrolled during active disease. The sample taken for sequencing was peripheral blood. The genes are TRBV27 and TRBJ2-3; D call uncertain. The CDR3 here is CASSFADTQYF. The CDR3 DNA follows: TGTGCCAGCAGTTTCGCAGATACGCAGTATTTT.